These 11 T cell receptor beta chains share one sample of origin, sequenced in a study of blood T cell repertoires in COVID-19 (dated by TCRdb to the early 2020s). Receptor libraries were prepared by the immunoSEQ multiplex PCR assay. TCRdb carries this immuneACCESS record with in-frame sequences only. Its versions omit some clonotypes, under half of them owing to an unresolved V gene in the studies checked, with the rest unexplained. In all, the sample holds about 100,000 clones, and approximately 84% of those were seen once. 2% to 2.5% of the sample lies in the top ten. The sample comprised peripheral blood. All receptors derive from a human donor in a cohort sampled during active COVID-19.

This rearrangement joins TRBV7-2 to TRBJ2-3; D unclear. The CDR3 runs 14 residues. Deletions cut 5 bases from V and 6 bases from J, with 15 bases between. CDR1 SGHTA and CDR2 FQGNSA come from the germline V gene. The CDR3 is CASSPFAVLDTQYF. Written as DNA, the CDR3 is TGTGCCAGCAGCCCATTTGCAGTGTTGGATACGCAGTATTTT.

V and J are TRBV28 and TRBJ1-1, with 10 bases fitting TRBD1. Germline values: CDR1 MDHEN, CDR2 SYDVKM. After removal of 8 bases from V and 8 bases from J, the junction contained 2 bases not matched to a gene. The CDR3 consists of 11 residues. The DNA for the CDR3 is TGTGCCAGCGGACAGGGGGTCGAAGCTTTCTTT. Protein sequence: CASGQGVEAFF.

The chain uses TRBV7-9 and TRBJ2-5; 7 bases map to TRBD2. Losses at the gene ends were 2 bases for V and 5 bases for J; bases not matched to a gene: 8. This CDR3 comprises 15 residues. CDR1 SEHNR and CDR2 FQNEAQ come from the germline V gene (reference sequence). This CDR3 reads CASSLNPGGLETQYF. CDR3 DNA: TGTGCCAGCAGCTTAAATCCGGGGGGTCTGGAGACCCAGTACTTC.

The chain joins TRBV6-5 to TRBJ2-3; tentative D call: TRBD2 (6 bases). Germline CDR1 reads MNHEY; CDR2 reads SVGAGI. The V end was cut by 7 bases, the J end by 0 bases, with 11 bases between. The CDR3 has 14 amino acids. CDR3 region: CASTYSGSTDTQYF. CDR3 in DNA: TGTGCCAGCACGTATAGCGGTAGCACAGATACGCAGTATTTT.

The chain combines TRBV10-2 with TRBJ2-1, with D perhaps TRBD2 (5 bases). Germline values: CDR1 WSHSY, CDR2 SAAADI. Deletions cut 8 bases from V and 0 bases from J, with 17 bases between. CDR3 size: 16 residues. The DNA for the CDR3 is TGCGCCAGCGGAGGACTGTTCCGCGGCTCCTACAATGAGCAGTTCTTC. The encoded protein is CASGGLFRGSYNEQFF.

The rearrangement joins TRBV18 to TRBJ1-2; 9 nucleotides align to TRBD1. The germline V gene has CDR1 KGHSH and CDR2 LQKENI. The CDR3 length is 13 residues. V trimming: 7 bases; J trimming: 12 bases; junction bases outside the gene matches: 12. The CDR3 bases are TGTGCCAGCTTCACGGCACAGGGGGCGGGCCACACCTTC. Encoded protein: CASFTAQGAGHTF.

The CDR3 region has the DNA TGTGCCAGCAGTTCCTCGACAGGGCGTAATGAAAAACTGTTTTTT. Its protein product is CASSSSTGRNEKLFF. V gene TRBV6-5 combines with J gene TRBJ1-4; 7 nucleotides match TRBD1. This CDR3 region has 15 residues. CDR1 is MNHEY and CDR2 is SVGAGI in the germline V gene. V shed 4 bases, J shed 4 bases, and the junction held 6 bases outside the gene matches.

The J gene is TRBJ2-5, the V gene TRBV6-2 or TRBV6-3, with 9 bases aligning to TRBD2. The CDR3 is 17 amino acids. Trimming cost V 7 bases and J 5 bases; bases outside gene matches: 17. Germline-derived CDR1 and CDR2 are MNHEY and SVGEGT. CDR3 in amino acids: CASTPRPLAAGGETQYF. As DNA, the CDR3 is TGTGCCAGCACCCCGCGACCACTAGCGGCGGGGGGGGAGACCCAGTACTTC.

The chain is built from TRBV4-3 and TRBJ1-1; D is uncertain. Trimming took off 1 base at V and 6 bases at J, with 12 bases between the two ends. Per the germline V gene, CDR1 is LGHNA and CDR2 is YSLEER. This CDR3 region has 14 residues. CDR3 DNA: TGCGCCAGCAGCCAAGTAGGTTTGGGCGCTGAAGCTTTCTTT. Its protein is CASSQVGLGAEAFF.

This clone was seen only a few times. The rearrangement links TRBV2 to TRBJ1-5; the match to TRBD1 covers 10 bases. Germline V lookup: CDR1 SNHLY, CDR2 FYNNEI. The J segment lost 4 bases and the V segment lost 7 bases, leaving 7 bases of the junction unmatched. The length of the CDR3 is 15 residues. In nucleotides, the CDR3 is TGTGCCAGCAAAGCGACAGGGGGCTTAAATCAGCCCCAGCATTTT. Protein: CASKATGGLNQPQHF.

The V and J genes are TRBV5-4 and TRBJ1-4; possibly TRBD1 for D (5 bases). The V end lost 0 bases, the J end lost 3 bases, and 15 bases lay between the germline ends. CDR1 is SGHNT, CDR2 YYREEE, per germline (reference sequence). This CDR3 is built from 17 residues. The CDR3 DNA follows: TGTGCCAGCAGCTTGGACCCCACAGGAGGGGCTAATGAAAAACTGTTTTTT. The encoded protein is CASSLDPTGGANEKLFF. Filled out from reference TRBV5-4 and TRBJ1-4, the complete variable domain reads ETGVTQSPTHLIKTRGQQVTLRCSSQSGHNTVSWYQQALGQGPQFIFQYYREEENGRGNFPPRFSGLQFPNYSSELNVNALELDDSALYLCASSLDPTGGANEKLFFGSGTQLSVL.